The clone carrying this T cell receptor beta chain was counted many times. The antigen remains unidentified. The data belong to a study of molecular identifiers for immune sequencing clone quantification. Notes on the study in general: Clone sizes that are highly expanded could be underestimated when identical TCR molecules share a barcode.

Trimming took off 5 bases at V and 2 bases at J, with 8 bases between the two ends. This CDR3 is 13 amino acids long. The germline gives CDR1 SEHNR, CDR2 FQNEAQ (reference sequence). Both previously described methods and listed TCR primers were employed to make bulk TCR libraries. One entry per CDR3 protein, called by TCRdb with MiXCR from the PCR reads. The sample lists approximately 670,000 distinct CDR3 sequences; nearly 20% were seen once. Naive CD8 T cells were sorted as CD8+CD4-CCR7+CD45RA+. The chain employs TRBV7-9 and TRBJ2-3; D gene unclear. The source is a human donor in good health. Some libraries in this study had Jurkat cell RNA spiked in. The sequenced material came from naive CD8+ T cells from blood, with Jurkat cell RNA spiked in. Subset: FACS-sorted CD8+CD4-CCR7+CD45RA+ naive T cells. In DNA form, the CDR3 reads TGTGCCAGCAGCCAAATCCACACAGATACGCAGTATTTT. It translates to CASSQIHTDTQYF.